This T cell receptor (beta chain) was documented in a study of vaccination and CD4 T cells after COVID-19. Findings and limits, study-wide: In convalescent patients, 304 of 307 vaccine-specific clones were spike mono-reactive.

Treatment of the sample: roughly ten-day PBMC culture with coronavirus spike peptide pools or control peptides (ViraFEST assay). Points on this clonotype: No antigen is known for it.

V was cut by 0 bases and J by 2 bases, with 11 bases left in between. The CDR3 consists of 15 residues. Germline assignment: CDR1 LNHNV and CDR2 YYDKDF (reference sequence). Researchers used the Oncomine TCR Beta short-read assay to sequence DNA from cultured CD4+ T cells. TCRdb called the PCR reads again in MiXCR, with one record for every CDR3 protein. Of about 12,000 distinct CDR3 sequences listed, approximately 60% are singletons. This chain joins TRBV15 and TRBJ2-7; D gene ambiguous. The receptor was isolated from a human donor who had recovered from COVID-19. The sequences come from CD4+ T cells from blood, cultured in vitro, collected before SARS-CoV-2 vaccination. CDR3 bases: TGTGCCACCAGCAGAGATAGATCAGTCCCCTACGAGCAGTACTTC. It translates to CATSRDRSVPYEQYF.